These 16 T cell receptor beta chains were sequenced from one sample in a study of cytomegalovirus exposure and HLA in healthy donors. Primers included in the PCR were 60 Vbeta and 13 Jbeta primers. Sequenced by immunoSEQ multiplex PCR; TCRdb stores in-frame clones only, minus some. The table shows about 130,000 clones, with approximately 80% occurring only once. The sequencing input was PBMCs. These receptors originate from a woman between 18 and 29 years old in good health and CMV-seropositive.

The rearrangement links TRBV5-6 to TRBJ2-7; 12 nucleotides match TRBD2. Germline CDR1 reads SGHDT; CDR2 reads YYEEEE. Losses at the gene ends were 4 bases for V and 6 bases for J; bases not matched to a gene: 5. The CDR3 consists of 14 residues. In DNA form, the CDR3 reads TGTGCCAGCAGCCCTAGCGGGGGGGCCGTCGAGCAGTACTTC. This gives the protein CASSPSGGAVEQYF.

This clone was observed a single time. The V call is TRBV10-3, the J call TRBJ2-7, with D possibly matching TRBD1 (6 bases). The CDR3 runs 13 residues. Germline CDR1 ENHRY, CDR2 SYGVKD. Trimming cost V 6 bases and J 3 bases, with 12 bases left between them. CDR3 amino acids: CAISRQVGYEQYF. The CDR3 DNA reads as TGTGCCATCAGCCGACAGGTAGGCTACGAGCAGTACTTC.

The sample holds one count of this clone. CDR3 residues: CASSRDYEQYF. The CDR3 nucleotides are TGTGCCAGCAGCCGCGACTACGAGCAGTACTTC. This rearrangement joins TRBV6-1 to TRBJ2-7; D not resolved. The V gene lost 6 bases and the J gene lost 3 bases, with 6 bases spanning the gap. Germline values: CDR1 MNHNS, CDR2 SASEGT. The CDR3 loop spans 11 amino acids.

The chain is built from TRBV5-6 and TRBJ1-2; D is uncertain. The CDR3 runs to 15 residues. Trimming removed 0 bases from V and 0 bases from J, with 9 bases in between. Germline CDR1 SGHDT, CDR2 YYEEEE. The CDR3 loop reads CASSLGAGTNYGYTF. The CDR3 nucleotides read TGTGCCAGCAGCTTGGGGGCAGGAACTAACTATGGCTACACCTTC.

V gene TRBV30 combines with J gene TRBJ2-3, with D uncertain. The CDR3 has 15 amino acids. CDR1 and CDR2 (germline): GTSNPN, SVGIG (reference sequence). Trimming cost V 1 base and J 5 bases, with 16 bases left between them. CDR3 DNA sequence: TGTGCCTGGAGTGGAGGCGGTCACTCGGGAGATACGCAGTATTTT. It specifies CAWSGGGHSGDTQYF.

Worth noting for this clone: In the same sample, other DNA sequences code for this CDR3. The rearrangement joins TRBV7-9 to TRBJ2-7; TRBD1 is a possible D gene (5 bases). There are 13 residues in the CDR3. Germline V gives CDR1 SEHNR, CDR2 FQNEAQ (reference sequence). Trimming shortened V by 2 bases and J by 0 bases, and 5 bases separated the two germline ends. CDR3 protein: CASSLRGSYEQYF. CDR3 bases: TGTGCCAGCAGCTTAAGGGGCTCCTACGAGCAGTACTTC.

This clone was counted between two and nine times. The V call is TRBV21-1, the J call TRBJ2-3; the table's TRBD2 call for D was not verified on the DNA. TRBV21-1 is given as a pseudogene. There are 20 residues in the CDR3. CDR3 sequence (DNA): TGTGCCAGCAGCACTCTGACGACTAGCGGGGGAGAATTTAGCACAGATACGCAGTATTTT. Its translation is CASSTLTTSGGEFSTDTQYF.

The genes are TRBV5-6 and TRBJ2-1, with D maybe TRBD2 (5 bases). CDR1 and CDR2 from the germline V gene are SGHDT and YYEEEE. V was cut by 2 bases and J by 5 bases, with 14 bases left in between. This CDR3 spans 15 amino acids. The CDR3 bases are TGTGCCAGCAGCTTTAAACTAGTCCTAGACAATGAGCAGTTCTTC. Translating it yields CASSFKLVLDNEQFF.

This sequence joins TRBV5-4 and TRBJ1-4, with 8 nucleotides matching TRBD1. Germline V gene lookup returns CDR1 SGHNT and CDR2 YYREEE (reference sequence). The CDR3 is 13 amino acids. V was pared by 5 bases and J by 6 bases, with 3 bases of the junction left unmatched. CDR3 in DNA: TGTGCCAGCAGTTCACAGGGGGATGAAAAACTGTTTTTT. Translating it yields CASSSQGDEKLFF.

The CDR3 DNA is TGTGCCAGCAGCCCAGGGACAGGGATGAACACTGAAGCTTTCTTT. This sequence encodes CASSPGTGMNTEAFF. This sequence joins TRBV7-3 and TRBJ1-1, with 9 bases fitting TRBD1. CDR1 SGHTA and CDR2 FQGTGA come from the germline V gene. The CDR3 loop spans 15 amino acids. Trimming at V came to 5 bases and at J to 0 bases, leaving 4 bases not matched to a gene.

CDR3 loop: CARPPGQGGAGELFF. In DNA form, the CDR3 reads TGTGCCCGTCCCCCCGGGCAGGGCGGGGCCGGGGAGCTGTTTTTT. J is TRBJ2-2 and V is TRBV5-6; weak D call: TRBD2 (6 bases). Germline assignment: CDR1 SGHDT and CDR2 YYEEEE. There are 15 residues in the CDR3. Trimming cost V 10 bases and J 6 bases, with 22 bases left between them.

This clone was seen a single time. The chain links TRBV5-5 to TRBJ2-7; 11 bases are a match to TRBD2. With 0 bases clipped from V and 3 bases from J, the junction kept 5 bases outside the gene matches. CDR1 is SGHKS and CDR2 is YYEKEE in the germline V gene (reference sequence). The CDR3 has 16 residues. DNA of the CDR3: TGTGCCAGCAGCTTGGGGCTAGCGGGGGGTATCTACGAGCAGTACTTC. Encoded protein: CASSLGLAGGIYEQYF.

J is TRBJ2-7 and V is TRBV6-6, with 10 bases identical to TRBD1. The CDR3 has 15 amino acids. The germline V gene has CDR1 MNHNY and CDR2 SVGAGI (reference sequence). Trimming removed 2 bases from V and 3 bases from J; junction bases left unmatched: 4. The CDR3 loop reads CASSYRDRGYYEQYF. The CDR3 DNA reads TGTGCCAGCAGTTACCGGGACAGGGGTTACTACGAGCAGTACTTC.

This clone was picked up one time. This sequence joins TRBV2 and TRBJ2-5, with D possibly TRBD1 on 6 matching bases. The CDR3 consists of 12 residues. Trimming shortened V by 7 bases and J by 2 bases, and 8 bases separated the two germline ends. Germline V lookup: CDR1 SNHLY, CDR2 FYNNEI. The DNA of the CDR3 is TGTGCCAGCATGGACAGACAAGAGACCCAGTACTTC. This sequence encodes CASMDRQETQYF.

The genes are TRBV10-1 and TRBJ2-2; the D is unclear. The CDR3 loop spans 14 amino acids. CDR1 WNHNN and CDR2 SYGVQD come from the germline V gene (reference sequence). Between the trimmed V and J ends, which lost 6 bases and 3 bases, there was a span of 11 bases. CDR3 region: CASRTEWDTGELFF. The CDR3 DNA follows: TGCGCCAGCAGGACGGAGTGGGACACCGGGGAGCTGTTTTTT.

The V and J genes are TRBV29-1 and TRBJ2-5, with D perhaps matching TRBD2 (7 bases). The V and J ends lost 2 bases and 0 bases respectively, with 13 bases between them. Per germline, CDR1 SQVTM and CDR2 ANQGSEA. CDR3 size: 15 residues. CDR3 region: CSVENRGADQETQYF. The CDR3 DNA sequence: TGCAGCGTTGAAAATCGGGGGGCCGACCAAGAGACCCAGTACTTC.